Only one count was recorded for the clone carrying this T cell receptor (beta chain). J lost 5 bases, V lost 5 bases, and 10 bases had no gene match. The CDR3 contains 15 residues. Germline CDR1 is SGHNT and CDR2 is YENEEA. The data belong to a study of shared T cell receptors in the human thymus. Assay used: immunoSEQ multiplex PCR; TCRdb lists only in-frame clones, some missing. Of roughly 660,000 clones detected, 88% appear once; the ten largest clones hold roughly 0.0097%. The data were also submitted as part of a second study, on human thymus T cells. Turning to that study: Thymus tissue for the work was resected from patients undergoing corrective heart surgery. Thymic and blood repertoires appeared to display a bias in their usage of V and J genes. Related research found strongly overlapping thymic repertoires in unrelated individuals.

The TCR sequence derives from a boy in the first two years of life with a congenital heart defect. The chain employs TRBV11-3 and TRBJ2-5; 8 bases fit TRBD2. Input material: thymocytes. In DNA, the CDR3 is TGTGCCAGCAGCCCCCCCGGACTAGCCGGCGAGACCCAGTACTTC. This encodes CASSPPGLAGETQYF.